Shown below are 15 T cell receptor beta chains from a single sample sequenced in a study of T cell repertoires in cytomegalovirus infection. TCRdb reanalysed the reads using MiXCR and keeps one entry per CDR3 protein. The profile shows tens of thousands of distinct CDR3 sequences, 20% of them singletons. For these receptors, no antigen is known. Sequencing was performed on CD8+ T cells from cultured PBMCs, taken from culture after CMV antigen stimulation. These TCRs come from a human donor in good health (CMV status not recorded). Some clones in this sample may be carry-over from other donors' samples.

The table lists this clonotype with a few counts. V gene TRBV11-1 combines with J gene TRBJ2-3; D is possibly TRBD2 (5 bases). V dropped 2 bases and J dropped 6 bases, with 15 bases sitting between them. Germline CDR1 reads SGHAT; CDR2 reads FQDESV (reference sequence). The CDR3 is 15 residues long. As DNA, the CDR3 is TGTGCCAGCAGCTTACCAACACTAGGATGGGATACGCAGTATTTT. Protein product: CASSLPTLGWDTQYF.

In DNA form, the CDR3 reads TGTGCCAGCAGCCCACTTGGGGGATTAAGTGGACAAGAGACCCAGTACTTC. Amino acids: CASSPLGGLSGQETQYF. This chain links TRBV7-6 with TRBJ2-5; D tentatively reads TRBD1 or TRBD2 (5 bases each). The CDR3 spans 17 residues. V was pared by 5 bases and J by 2 bases, with 21 bases between. Germline CDR1 and CDR2: SGHVS and FNYEAQ.

This clonotype was recorded a few times. The chain is built from TRBV7-2 and TRBJ1-2; D not certain. CDR3 length: 11 amino acids. V dropped 1 base and J dropped 8 bases, with 5 bases sitting between them. Germline CDR1 is SGHTA and CDR2 is FQGNSA. The CDR3 reads CASSLGRGYTF. CDR3 coding DNA: TGTGCCAGCAGCTTAGGCAGGGGCTACACCTTC.

This clonotype was picked up a small number of times. V usage is TRBV7-2 and J usage is TRBJ1-5; 7 bases are a match to TRBD1. The germline V gene has CDR1 SGHTA and CDR2 FQGNSA. There are 17 residues in the CDR3. The J segment lost 0 bases and the V segment lost 4 bases, leaving 9 bases of the junction unmatched. The CDR3 DNA reads TGTGCCAGCAGCTCTGGTGGGACAGCATATAGCAATCAGCCCCAGCATTTT. Translated: CASSSGGTAYSNQPQHF.

The chain is built from TRBV7-9 and TRBJ1-1; D remains ambiguous. Trimming removed 4 bases at V and 2 bases at J, with 8 bases between. Looked up from germline, CDR1 is SEHNR and CDR2 is FQNEAQ (reference sequence). The CDR3 contains 13 residues. CDR3 bases: TGTGCCAGCAGCTCAGGCCTTAACACTGAAGCTTTCTTT. Encoded protein: CASSSGLNTEAFF.

CDR3 DNA sequence: TGTGCCAGCAGCTTAGTGACAGGGGGCATTTCCACCGGGGAGCTGTTTTTT. Translation gives CASSLVTGGISTGELFF. V is TRBV7-6 and J is TRBJ2-2; 10 bases agree with TRBD1. Germline values: CDR1 SGHVS, CDR2 FNYEAQ. With 1 base clipped from V and 4 bases from J, the junction kept 6 bases outside the gene matches. This CDR3 contains 17 residues.

CDR3 loop: CASSLLDRVGQPQHF. CDR3 DNA: TGTGCCAGCAGCTTATTGGACAGGGTTGGTCAGCCCCAGCATTTT. The chain carries TRBV7-2 and TRBJ1-5; 8 nucleotides agree with TRBD1. The CDR3 spans 15 residues. The ends lost 2 bases at V and 6 bases at J; junction bases unmatched: 6. In germline, CDR1 is SGHTA, CDR2 FQGNSA.

In this sample, this clonotype turned up a few times. The chain joins TRBV14 to TRBJ1-1; D not resolved. The V end was cut by 0 bases, the J end by 4 bases, with 12 bases between. CDR3 length equals 15 residues. CDR1 is SGHDN, CDR2 FVKESK, per germline. This chain's CDR3 is CASSQDRSWGTEAFF. The CDR3 region has the DNA TGTGCCAGCAGCCAAGACCGATCCTGGGGCACTGAAGCTTTCTTT.

CDR3 protein: CASSSPGPKGEKLFF. The CDR3 nucleotides are TGTGCCAGCAGCAGCCCGGGCCCCAAGGGAGAAAAACTGTTTTTT. The chain recombines TRBV7-8 with TRBJ1-4; D is undetermined. Germline V gives CDR1 SGHVS, CDR2 FQNEAQ. The CDR3 has 15 residues. V was trimmed by 5 bases and J by 8 bases, leaving 18 bases between them.

The V and J genes are TRBV7-8 and TRBJ1-1, with D tentatively TRBD1 (5 bases). CDR3 length: 14 amino acids. The germline V and J ends were trimmed by 5 bases and 0 bases, with 10 bases remaining between them. Germline V gene sequence: CDR1 SGHVS, CDR2 FQNEAQ. The CDR3 DNA reads as TGTGCCAGCAGCCCTAACAGGATGAACACTGAAGCTTTCTTT. As protein: CASSPNRMNTEAFF.

The chain has TRBV6-1 and TRBJ1-5, with D perhaps TRBD1 (5 bases). V lost 1 base to trimming and J lost 1 base, with 8 bases between them. CDR1 is MNHNS, CDR2 SASEGT, per germline. The CDR3 consists of 15 residues. The CDR3 reads CASSEEEGSNQPQHF. In DNA, the CDR3 is TGTGCCAGCAGTGAAGAGGAGGGGAGCAATCAGCCCCAGCATTTT.

This rearrangement joins TRBV7-2 to TRBJ2-7; no reliable D call. V dropped 6 bases and J dropped 3 bases, with 9 bases sitting between them. Germline values: CDR1 SGHTA, CDR2 FQGNSA. This CDR3 is 12 amino acids long. The CDR3: CASSHWGYEQYF. As DNA, the CDR3 is TGTGCCAGCAGTCACTGGGGCTACGAGCAGTACTTC.

The sample holds a few counts of this clonotype. The chain combines TRBV7-9 with TRBJ2-7; TRBD1 agrees at 9 bases. CDR1 and CDR2 from the germline V gene are SEHNR and FQNEAQ (reference sequence). Unmatched junction bases numbered 8, after V lost 6 bases and J lost 2 bases. CDR3 size: 15 residues. The CDR3 DNA is TGTGCCAGCAGGGCCGGGACAGGGTTTACCTACGAGCAGTACTTC. Its protein product is CASRAGTGFTYEQYF.

This chain uses TRBV6-5 with TRBJ2-5, with 7 nucleotides matching TRBD2. The CDR3 length is 14 residues. Trimming took 0 bases from V and 4 from J; bases not matched to a gene: 2. CDR1 is MNHEY and CDR2 is SVGAGI in the germline V gene. The chain's CDR3 is CASSYSSGAETQYF. DNA of the CDR3: TGTGCCAGCAGTTACTCCAGCGGGGCAGAGACCCAGTACTTC.

This clonotype was recorded many times. V is TRBV6-5 and J is TRBJ1-2; maybe TRBD1 (6 bases). Germline CDR1 MNHEY, CDR2 SVGAGI. This CDR3 is built from 13 residues. The ends were cut back, 2 bases at V and 6 bases at J, with 10 bases in the middle. The CDR3 sequence is CASSYGGGDGYTF. The DNA of the CDR3 is TGTGCCAGCAGTTACGGGGGGGGCGATGGCTACACCTTC.